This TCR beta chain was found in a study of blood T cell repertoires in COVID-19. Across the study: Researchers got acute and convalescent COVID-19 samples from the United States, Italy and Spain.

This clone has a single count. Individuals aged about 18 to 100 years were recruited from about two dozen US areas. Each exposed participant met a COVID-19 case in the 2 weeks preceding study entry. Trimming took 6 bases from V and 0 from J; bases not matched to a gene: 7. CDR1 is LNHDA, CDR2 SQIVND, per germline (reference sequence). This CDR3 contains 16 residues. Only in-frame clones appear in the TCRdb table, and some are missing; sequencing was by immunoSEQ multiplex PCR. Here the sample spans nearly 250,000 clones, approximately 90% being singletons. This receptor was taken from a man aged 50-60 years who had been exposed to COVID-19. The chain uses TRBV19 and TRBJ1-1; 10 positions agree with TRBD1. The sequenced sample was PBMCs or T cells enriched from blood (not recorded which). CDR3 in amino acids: CASRKDRGRMNTEAFF. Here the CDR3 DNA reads TGTGCCAGTAGGAAAGACAGGGGGCGGATGAACACTGAAGCTTTCTTT.